The 16 T cell receptor beta chains presented below share a single source sample, sequenced in a study of blood T cells in healthy people across ages. The use of a sample-barcoded 5' primer and a J-beta primer mix characterized a second PCR of roughly 6 to 11 cycles. One entry per CDR3 protein, called by TCRdb with MiXCR from the 5' RACE reads. Of more than 650,000 distinct CDR3 sequences listed, roughly 26% are singletons. These same records also appear under a second study, on T cells of mothers and their children.

The sequenced sample was blood. The source of these receptors is a boy aged 5 to 17 in good health.

This clonotype was counted between two and nine times. V usage is TRBV7-3 and J usage is TRBJ2-2, with TRBD2 identical over 10 bases. Germline V gene lookup returns CDR1 SGHTA and CDR2 FQGTGA. With 5 bases clipped from V and 5 bases from J, the junction kept 5 bases outside the gene matches. This CDR3 is built from 15 residues. CDR3 protein: CASSPAGGRTGELFF. The CDR3 DNA follows: TGTGCCAGCAGCCCAGCGGGGGGGCGTACCGGGGAGCTGTTTTTT.

This clonotype was picked up a small number of times. V usage is TRBV4-1 and J usage is TRBJ1-1; 9 nucleotides match TRBD1. The junction had 6 bases not matched to a gene; V was cut back by 3 bases and J by 4 bases. The CDR3 consists of 15 residues. Per germline, CDR1 MGHRA and CDR2 YSYEKL. In DNA, the CDR3 is TGCGCCAGCAGCCAGGGACAGGGAGGGGGCACTGAAGCTTTCTTT. Its translation is CASSQGQGGGTEAFF.

This chain uses TRBV5-1 with TRBJ2-7; unclear D gene. V lost 0 bases and J 3 bases, leaving 13 bases between the germline ends. The CDR3 length is 15 residues. Germline CDR1 reads SGHRS; CDR2 reads YFSETQ. In DNA, the CDR3 is TGCGCCAGCAGCTTGGCCTGGCAGATTAACTACGAGCAGTACTTC. Protein product: CASSLAWQINYEQYF.

This clonotype was seen only a few times. The genes are TRBV20-1 and TRBJ2-1; 11 nucleotides agree with TRBD1. Trimming removed 6 bases from V and 4 bases from J; junction bases left unmatched: 8. This CDR3 spans 15 amino acids. From germline, CDR1 is DFQATT and CDR2 SNEGSKA (reference sequence). The CDR3 DNA reads as TGCAGTGCAATGGGACAGGGGGGAAATTACAATGAGCAGTTCTTC. Translated, it gives CSAMGQGGNYNEQFF.

A remark on this clonotype: Compared with germline, one end of the junction differs, possibly owing to a read error. V and J are TRBV29-1 and TRBJ1-2; D is ambiguous. Germline CDR1 and CDR2: SQVTM and ANQGSEA. The CDR3 totals 12 residues. The CDR3 DNA reads as TGCAGCGCTGAAGAAGGGATCGGTGGCTACACCTTC. Amino acid sequence: CSAEEGIGGYTF.

The chain recombines TRBV20-1 with TRBJ2-7; no firm D call. The J call may be mistaken, given a closer DNA end match to TRBJ2-1. The CDR3 is 13 amino acids. The germline gives CDR1 DFQATT, CDR2 SNEGSKA (reference sequence). CDR3 in amino acids: CSASFTWDNEQFF. CDR3 nucleotide sequence: TGCAGTGCTAGTTTCACCTGGGACAATGAGCAGTTCTTC.

CDR3 coding DNA: TGTGCCAGCAGCTTAGTGGGTCCGGGCTCAAACACTGAAGCTTTCTTT. Its protein product is CASSLVGPGSNTEAFF. The chain is built from TRBV7-9 and TRBJ1-1, with D hard to call. CDR1 and CDR2 from the germline V gene are SEHNR and FQNEAQ (reference sequence). The CDR3 is 16 amino acids. Trimming cost V 1 base and J 2 bases, with 14 bases left between them.

V gene TRBV18 combines with J gene TRBJ2-3; 8 bases align to TRBD1. The CDR3 has 14 residues. V lost 4 bases and J lost 6; bases outside the gene matches: 6. Germline values: CDR1 KGHSH, CDR2 LQKENI. The CDR3 is CASSRDRGSDTQYF. Written as DNA, the CDR3 is TGTGCCAGCTCACGAGACAGGGGTTCGGATACGCAGTATTTT.

A few counts support this clonotype. The chain joins TRBV5-1 to TRBJ2-1; TRBD2 matches 11 bases. Judging by the DNA end, TRBJ2-7 fits better; the J call may be wrong. This CDR3 contains 18 residues. Germline CDR1 is SGHRS and CDR2 is YFSETQ. Here the CDR3 reads CASSLGLTSGGGFYEQYF. The CDR3 DNA follows: TGCGCCAGCAGCTTGGGACTTACTAGCGGGGGAGGATTCTACGAGCAGTACTTC.

The genes are TRBV29-1 and TRBJ2-1, with D perhaps matching TRBD2 (6 bases). CDR1 is SQVTM and CDR2 is ANQGSEA in the germline V gene. Deletions cut 1 base from V and 7 bases from J, with 17 bases between. CDR3 length equals 15 residues. This CDR3 reads CSVEGRAIGLNEQFF. The CDR3 region has the DNA TGCAGCGTTGAAGGCAGGGCAATAGGACTAAATGAGCAGTTCTTC.

CDR3 in amino acids: CARLRGDSYNEQFF. The CDR3 DNA follows: TGTGCCAGGCTGCGGGGGGACTCCTACAATGAGCAGTTCTTC. J is TRBJ2-1 and V is TRBV7-2; TRBD2 aligns across 8 bases. There are 14 residues in the CDR3. Germline CDR1 and CDR2: SGHTA and FQGNSA. Germline trimming cut 9 bases from V and 0 bases from J; bases unmatched to any gene: 4.

There are a few counts of this clonotype. The rearrangement uses TRBV5-1 and TRBJ2-1, with D maybe TRBD1 (6 bases). CDR3 length: 16 amino acids. The germline gives CDR1 SGHRS, CDR2 YFSETQ. The V end was cut by 2 bases, the J end by 0 bases, with 12 bases between. CDR3 amino acids: CASSLRQVSSYNEQFF. CDR3 DNA sequence: TGCGCCAGCAGCTTACGACAGGTCAGCTCCTACAATGAGCAGTTCTTC.

This sequence joins TRBV28 and TRBJ1-1; D may be TRBD1 (6 bases). The CDR3 spans 13 residues. Deletions cut 2 bases from V and 13 bases from J, with 17 bases between. Per germline, CDR1 MDHEN and CDR2 SYDVKM. As DNA, the CDR3 is TGTGCCAGCAGTTTAGGAGGGGACATGAAGGGTTTCTTT. Protein product: CASSLGGDMKGFF.

This chain connects TRBV6-1 to TRBJ2-5; 11 nucleotides agree with TRBD2. The ends lost 4 bases at V and 1 base at J; junction bases unmatched: 2. This CDR3 contains 15 residues. Per germline, CDR1 MNHNS and CDR2 SASEGT. This CDR3 reads CASSGSGGGQETQYF. The CDR3 nucleotides are TGTGCCAGCAGTGGTAGCGGGGGGGGCCAAGAGACCCAGTACTTC.

The chain employs TRBV10-3 and TRBJ2-1; no definite D call. The ends were cut back, 1 base at V and 7 bases at J, with 14 bases in the middle. Germline values: CDR1 ENHRY, CDR2 SYGVKD. The CDR3 totals 15 residues. In DNA form, the CDR3 reads TGTGCCATCAGTGAGTGGCCTACTGGAAGGAATGAGCAGTTCTTC. It is translated as CAISEWPTGRNEQFF.

The chain is built from TRBV7-3 and TRBJ1-1; tentatively, D is TRBD1 (5 bases). CDR1 and CDR2 (germline): SGHTA, FQGTGA. V gave up 2 bases and J gave up 6 bases, with 16 bases separating them. The CDR3 consists of 15 residues. CDR3 sequence (DNA): TGTGCCAGCAGCTTAGGCGGGACGGCGAGGGCTGAAGCTTTCTTT. This codes for CASSLGGTARAEAFF.